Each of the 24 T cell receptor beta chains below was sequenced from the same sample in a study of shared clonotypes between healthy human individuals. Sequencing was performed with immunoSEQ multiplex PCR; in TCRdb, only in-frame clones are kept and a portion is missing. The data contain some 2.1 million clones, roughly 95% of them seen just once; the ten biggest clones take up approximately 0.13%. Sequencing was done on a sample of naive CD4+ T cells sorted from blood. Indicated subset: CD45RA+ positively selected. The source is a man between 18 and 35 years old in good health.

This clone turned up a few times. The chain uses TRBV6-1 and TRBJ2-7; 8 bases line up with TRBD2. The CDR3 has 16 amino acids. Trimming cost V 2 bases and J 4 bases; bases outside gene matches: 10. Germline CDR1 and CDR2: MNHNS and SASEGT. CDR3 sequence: CASSELYRTGGYEQYF. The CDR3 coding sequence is TGTGCCAGCAGTGAATTATATAGAACGGGAGGGTACGAGCAGTACTTC.

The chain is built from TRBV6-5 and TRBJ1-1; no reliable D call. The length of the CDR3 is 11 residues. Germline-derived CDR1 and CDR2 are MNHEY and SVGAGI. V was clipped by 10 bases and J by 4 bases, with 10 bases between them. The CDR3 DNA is TGTGCCACTACACGGAGCACTGAAGCTTTCTTT. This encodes CATTRSTEAFF.

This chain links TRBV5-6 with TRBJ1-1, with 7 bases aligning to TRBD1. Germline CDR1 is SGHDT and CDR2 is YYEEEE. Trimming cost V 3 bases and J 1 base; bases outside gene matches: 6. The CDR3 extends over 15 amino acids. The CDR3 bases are TGTGCCAGCAGCTACCGGGACAGACAGAACACTGAAGCTTTCTTT. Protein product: CASSYRDRQNTEAFF.

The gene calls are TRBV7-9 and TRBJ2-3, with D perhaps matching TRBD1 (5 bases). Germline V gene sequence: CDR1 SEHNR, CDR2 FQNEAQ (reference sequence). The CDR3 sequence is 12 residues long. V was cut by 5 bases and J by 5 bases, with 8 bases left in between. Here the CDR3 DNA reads TGTGCCAGCAGCGGGGCTATAGATACGCAGTATTTT. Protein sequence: CASSGAIDTQYF.

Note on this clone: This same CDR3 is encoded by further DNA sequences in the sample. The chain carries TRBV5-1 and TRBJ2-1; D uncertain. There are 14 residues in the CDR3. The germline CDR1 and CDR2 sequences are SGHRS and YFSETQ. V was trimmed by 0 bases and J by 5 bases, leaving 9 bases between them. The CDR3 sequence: CASSLAGPNNEQFF. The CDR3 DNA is TGCGCCAGCAGCTTGGCCGGGCCTAACAATGAGCAGTTCTTC.

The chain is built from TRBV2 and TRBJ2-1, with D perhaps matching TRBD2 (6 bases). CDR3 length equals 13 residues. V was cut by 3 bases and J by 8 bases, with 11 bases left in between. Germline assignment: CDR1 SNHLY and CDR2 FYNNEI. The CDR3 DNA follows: TGTGCCAGCAGTGACGCGGGAAACTATGAGCAGTTCTTC. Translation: CASSDAGNYEQFF.

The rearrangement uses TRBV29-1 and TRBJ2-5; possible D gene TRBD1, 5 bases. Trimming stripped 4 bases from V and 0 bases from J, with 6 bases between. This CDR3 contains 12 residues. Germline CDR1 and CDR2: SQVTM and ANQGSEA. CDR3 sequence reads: CSVGQNQETQYF. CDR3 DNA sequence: TGCAGCGTTGGACAGAACCAAGAGACCCAGTACTTC.

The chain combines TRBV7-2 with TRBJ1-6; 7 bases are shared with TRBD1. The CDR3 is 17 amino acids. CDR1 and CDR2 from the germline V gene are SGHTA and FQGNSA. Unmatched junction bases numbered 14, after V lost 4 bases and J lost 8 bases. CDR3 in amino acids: CASSWGWTGFPYSPLHF. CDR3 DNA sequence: TGTGCCAGCAGCTGGGGATGGACAGGCTTTCCTTATTCACCCCTCCACTTT.

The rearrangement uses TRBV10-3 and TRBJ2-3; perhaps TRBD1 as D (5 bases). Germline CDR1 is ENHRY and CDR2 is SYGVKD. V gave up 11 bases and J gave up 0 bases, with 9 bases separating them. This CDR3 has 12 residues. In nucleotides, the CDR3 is TGTGCCGTTCAGGGAAGCACAGATACGCAGTATTTT. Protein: CAVQGSTDTQYF.

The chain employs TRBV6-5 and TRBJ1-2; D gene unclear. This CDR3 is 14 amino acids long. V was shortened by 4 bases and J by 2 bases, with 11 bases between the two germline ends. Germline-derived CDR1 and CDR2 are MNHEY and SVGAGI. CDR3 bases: TGTGCCAGCAGTTTCTTCGGGGTAAACTATGGCTACACCTTC. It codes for CASSFFGVNYGYTF.

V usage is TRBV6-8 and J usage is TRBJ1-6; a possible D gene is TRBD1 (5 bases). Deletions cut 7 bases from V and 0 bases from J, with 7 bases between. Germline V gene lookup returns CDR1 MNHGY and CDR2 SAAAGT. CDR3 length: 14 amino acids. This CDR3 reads CASNDSSYNSPLHF. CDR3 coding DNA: TGTGCCAGCAACGACAGCTCCTATAATTCACCCCTCCACTTT.

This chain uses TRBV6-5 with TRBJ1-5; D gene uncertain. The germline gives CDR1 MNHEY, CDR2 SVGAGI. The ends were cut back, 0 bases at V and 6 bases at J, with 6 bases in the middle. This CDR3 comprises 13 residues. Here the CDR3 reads CASSYSLFQPQHF. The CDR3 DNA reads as TGTGCCAGCAGTTACTCGCTTTTTCAGCCCCAGCATTTT.

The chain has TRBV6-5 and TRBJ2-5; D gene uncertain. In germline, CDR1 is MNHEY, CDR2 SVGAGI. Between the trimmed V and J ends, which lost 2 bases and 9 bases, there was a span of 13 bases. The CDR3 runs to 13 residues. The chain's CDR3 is CASSYGPEFSQYF. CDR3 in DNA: TGTGCCAGCAGTTACGGCCCCGAGTTCTCCCAGTACTTC.

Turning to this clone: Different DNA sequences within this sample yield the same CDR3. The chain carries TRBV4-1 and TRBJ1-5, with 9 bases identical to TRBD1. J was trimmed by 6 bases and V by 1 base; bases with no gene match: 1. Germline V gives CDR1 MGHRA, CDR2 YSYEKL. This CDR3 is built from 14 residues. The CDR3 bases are TGCGCCAGCAGCCAAGGACAGGGGGGTCAGCCCCAGCATTTT. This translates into CASSQGQGGQPQHF.

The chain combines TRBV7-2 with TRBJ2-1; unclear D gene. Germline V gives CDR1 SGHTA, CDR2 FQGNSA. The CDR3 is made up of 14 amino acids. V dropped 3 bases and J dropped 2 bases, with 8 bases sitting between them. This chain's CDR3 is CASSFRPTYNEQFF. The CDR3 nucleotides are TGTGCCAGCAGCTTCCGGCCCACCTACAATGAGCAGTTCTTC.

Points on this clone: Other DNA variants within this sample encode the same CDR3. CDR3 protein: CASSLLGQPQHF. In DNA form, the CDR3 reads TGTGCCAGCAGTTTACTTGGGCAGCCCCAGCATTTT. This chain links TRBV28 with TRBJ1-5, with D uncertain. CDR1 MDHEN and CDR2 SYDVKM come from the germline V gene. This CDR3 has 12 residues. V shed 2 bases and J shed 7 bases, with 6 bases lying between them.

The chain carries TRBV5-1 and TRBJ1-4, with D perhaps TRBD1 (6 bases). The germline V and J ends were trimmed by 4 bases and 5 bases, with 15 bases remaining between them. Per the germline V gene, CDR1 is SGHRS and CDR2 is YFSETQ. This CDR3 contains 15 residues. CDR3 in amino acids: CASSRRRGANEKLFF. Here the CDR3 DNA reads TGCGCCAGCAGCCGCCGTCGGGGGGCGAATGAAAAACTGTTTTTT.

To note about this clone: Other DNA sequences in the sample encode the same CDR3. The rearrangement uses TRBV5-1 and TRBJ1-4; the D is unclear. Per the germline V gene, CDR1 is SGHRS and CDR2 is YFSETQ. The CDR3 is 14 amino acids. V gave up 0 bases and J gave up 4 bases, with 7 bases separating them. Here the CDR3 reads CASSLGTSNEKLFF. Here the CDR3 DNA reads TGCGCCAGCAGCTTGGGAACCAGTAATGAAAAACTGTTTTTT.

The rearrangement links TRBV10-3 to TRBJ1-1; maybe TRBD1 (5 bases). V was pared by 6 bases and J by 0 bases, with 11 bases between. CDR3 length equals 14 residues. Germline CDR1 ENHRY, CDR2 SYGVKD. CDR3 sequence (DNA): TGTGCCATCAGGGCGACAGCCCTGAACACTGAAGCTTTCTTT. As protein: CAIRATALNTEAFF.

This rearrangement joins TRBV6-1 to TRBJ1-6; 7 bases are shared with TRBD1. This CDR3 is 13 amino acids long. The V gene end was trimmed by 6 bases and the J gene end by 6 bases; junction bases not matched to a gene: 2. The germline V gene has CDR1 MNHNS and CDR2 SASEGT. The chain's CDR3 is CASRGQTNSPLHF. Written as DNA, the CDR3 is TGTGCCAGCAGGGGACAGACTAATTCACCCCTCCACTTT.

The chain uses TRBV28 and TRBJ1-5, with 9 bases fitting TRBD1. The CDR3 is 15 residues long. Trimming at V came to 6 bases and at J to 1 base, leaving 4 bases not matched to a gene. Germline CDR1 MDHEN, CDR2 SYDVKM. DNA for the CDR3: TGTGCCAGCAGAGAACAGGGGGCCAGCAATCAGCCCCAGCATTTT. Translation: CASREQGASNQPQHF.

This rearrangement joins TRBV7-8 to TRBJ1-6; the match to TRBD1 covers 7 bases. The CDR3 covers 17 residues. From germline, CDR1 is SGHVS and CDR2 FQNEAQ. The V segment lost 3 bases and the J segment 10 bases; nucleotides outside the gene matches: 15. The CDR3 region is CASSFGTVAPVESPLHF. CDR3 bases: TGTGCCAGCAGCTTCGGGACAGTAGCCCCGGTTGAGTCACCCCTCCACTTT.

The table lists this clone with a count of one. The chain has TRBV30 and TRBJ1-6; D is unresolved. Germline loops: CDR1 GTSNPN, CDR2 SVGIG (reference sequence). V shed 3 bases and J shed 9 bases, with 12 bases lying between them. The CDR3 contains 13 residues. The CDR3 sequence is CAWRATISSPLHF. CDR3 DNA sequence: TGTGCCTGGAGGGCGACAATTAGTTCACCCCTCCACTTT.

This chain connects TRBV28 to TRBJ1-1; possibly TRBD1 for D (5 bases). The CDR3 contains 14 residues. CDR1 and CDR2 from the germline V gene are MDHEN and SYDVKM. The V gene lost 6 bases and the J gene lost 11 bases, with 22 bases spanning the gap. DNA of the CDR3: TGTGCCAGCAGGGCCGGGACGAACCGGTTCGCGGCTTTCTTT. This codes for CASRAGTNRFAAFF.